This TCR beta chain was retrieved from a study of cytomegalovirus exposure and HLA in healthy donors. Overall study results and limits: Specific recognition of CMV antigens was confirmed in vitro for a few chains (all CMV-associated).

Germline V CDR1 and CDR2: MNHEY, SMNVEV (reference sequence). The CDR3 has 13 residues. Between the trimmed V and J ends, which lost 6 bases and 1 base, there was a span of 9 bases. Assay: immunoSEQ multiplex PCR; the TCRdb copy retains only in-frame clones and omits some. This table has around 190,000 clones, roughly 86% appearing once. As regards this clone: Its specificity is unknown.

The source of this sequence is a young man in good health and CMV-seropositive. V is TRBV27 and J is TRBJ2-5; D tentatively reads TRBD1 or TRBD2 (5 bases each). The specimen sequenced was PBMCs. DNA for the CDR3: TGTGCCAGCAGGAGGGGCCGCCAAGAGACCCAGTACTTC. It is translated as CASRRGRQETQYF.